This TCR beta chain was sequenced in a study of T cell responses to AZD1222 COVID-19 vaccine. Study-level results: No day 14 peak samples; only post-peak repertoires were characterized.

About this clone: What it binds is not known.

TCRdb's copy holds only in-frame clones and misses some; the assay was immunoSEQ multiplex PCR. The sample shows 90,000 to 120,000 clones, 91% of them seen only once. This TCR came from an adult in good health. The specimen was peripheral blood, collected on day 0 of AZD1222 vaccination.

CDR3 in amino acids: CASSPGFQGGYTF. The CDR3, as DNA: TGTGCCAGCAGCCCGGGCTTCCAGGGTGGCTACACCTTC. The chain recombines TRBV5-8 with TRBJ1-2, with D perhaps TRBD1 (5 bases). Deletions cut 4 bases from V and 7 bases from J, with 14 bases between. The CDR3 contains 13 residues. The germline CDR1 and CDR2 sequences are SGHTS and YDEGEE.